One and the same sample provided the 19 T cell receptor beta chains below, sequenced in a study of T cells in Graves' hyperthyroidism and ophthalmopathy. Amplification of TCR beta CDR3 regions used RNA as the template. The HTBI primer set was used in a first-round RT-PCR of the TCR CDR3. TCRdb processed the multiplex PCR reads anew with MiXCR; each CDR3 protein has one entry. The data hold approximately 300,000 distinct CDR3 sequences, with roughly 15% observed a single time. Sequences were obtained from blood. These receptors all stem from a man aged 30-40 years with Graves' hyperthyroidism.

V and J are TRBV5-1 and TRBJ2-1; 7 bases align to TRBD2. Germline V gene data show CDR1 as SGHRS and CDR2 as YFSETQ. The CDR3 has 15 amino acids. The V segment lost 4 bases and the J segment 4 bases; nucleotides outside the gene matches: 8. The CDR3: CASSGGGGVYNEQFF. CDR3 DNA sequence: TGCGCCAGCAGCGGTGGGGGGGGGGTGTACAATGAGCAGTTCTTC.

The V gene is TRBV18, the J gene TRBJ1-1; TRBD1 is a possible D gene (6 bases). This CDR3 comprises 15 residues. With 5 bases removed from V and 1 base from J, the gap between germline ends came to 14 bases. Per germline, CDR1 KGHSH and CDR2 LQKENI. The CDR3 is CASSSEQGKNTEAFF. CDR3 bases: TGTGCCAGCTCAAGCGAACAGGGAAAGAACACTGAAGCTTTCTTT.

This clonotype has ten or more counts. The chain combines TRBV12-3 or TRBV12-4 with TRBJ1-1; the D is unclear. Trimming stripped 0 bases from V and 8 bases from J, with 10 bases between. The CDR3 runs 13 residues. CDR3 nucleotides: TGTGCCAGCAGTTTAGCGCTGGGCGGAGAAGCTTTCTTT. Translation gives CASSLALGGEAFF.

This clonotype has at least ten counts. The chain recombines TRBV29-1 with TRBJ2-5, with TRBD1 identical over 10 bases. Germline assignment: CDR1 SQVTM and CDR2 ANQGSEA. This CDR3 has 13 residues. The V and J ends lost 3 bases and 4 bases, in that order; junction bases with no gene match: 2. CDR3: CSVDRTGGETQYF. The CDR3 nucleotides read TGCAGCGTTGACCGGACAGGGGGAGAGACCCAGTACTTC.

The CDR3 reads CASSLLRQGLHTEAFF. As DNA, the CDR3 is TGTGCCAGCAGCTTACTCCGACAGGGACTTCACACTGAAGCTTTCTTT. The chain links TRBV7-3 to TRBJ1-1; 7 nucleotides agree with TRBD1. This CDR3 has 16 residues. The trim removed 2 bases at V and 3 bases at J, leaving 9 bases unmatched. CDR1 and CDR2 from the germline V gene are SGHTA and FQGTGA.

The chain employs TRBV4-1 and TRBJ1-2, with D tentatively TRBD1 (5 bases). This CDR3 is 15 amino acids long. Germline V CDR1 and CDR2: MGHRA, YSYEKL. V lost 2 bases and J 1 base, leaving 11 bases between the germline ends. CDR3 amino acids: CASSQKGALNYGYTF. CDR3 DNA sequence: TGCGCCAGCAGCCAAAAAGGGGCGCTTAACTATGGCTACACCTTC.

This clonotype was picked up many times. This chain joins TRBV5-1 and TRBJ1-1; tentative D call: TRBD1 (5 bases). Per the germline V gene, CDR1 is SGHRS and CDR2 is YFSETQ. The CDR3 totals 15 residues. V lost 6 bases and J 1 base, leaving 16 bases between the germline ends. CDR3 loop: CASTVQGQENTEAFF. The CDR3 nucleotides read TGCGCCAGCACTGTCCAGGGCCAGGAGAACACTGAAGCTTTCTTT.

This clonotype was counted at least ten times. The CDR3 here is CASSQDGVSHSQFF. CDR3 DNA sequence: TGTGCCAGCAGCCAGGATGGGGTATCCCATTCGCAGTTCTTC. The V call is TRBV12-3 or TRBV12-4, the J call TRBJ2-1; D is undetermined. The CDR3 is 14 residues long. V lost 6 bases to trimming and J lost 12 bases, with 21 bases between them.

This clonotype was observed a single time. CDR3 sequence (DNA): TGTGCCTGGTCCAGGGGGGGGTCTGGGGCCAACGTCCTGACTTTC. Translated, it gives CAWSRGGSGANVLTF. V gene TRBV30 combines with J gene TRBJ2-6, with D perhaps matching TRBD1 or TRBD2 (7 bases each). The germline gives CDR1 GTSNPN, CDR2 SVGIG (reference sequence). The CDR3 spans 15 residues. Trimming removed 5 bases from V and 1 base from J, with 12 bases in between.

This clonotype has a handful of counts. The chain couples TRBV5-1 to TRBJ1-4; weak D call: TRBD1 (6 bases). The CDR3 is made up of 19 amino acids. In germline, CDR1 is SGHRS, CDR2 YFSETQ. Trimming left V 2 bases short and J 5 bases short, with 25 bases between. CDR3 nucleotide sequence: TGCGCCAGCAGCTTTGAACGGATCGGCAGGGGAGCGACGAATGAAAAACTGTTTTTT. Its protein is CASSFERIGRGATNEKLFF.

The CDR3 DNA is TGTGCCATCAAAGGTCGGTCCGAGCAGTACTTC. This translates into CAIKGRSEQYF. The chain recombines TRBV27 with TRBJ2-7; D is uncertain. This CDR3 comprises 11 residues. V gave up 10 bases and J gave up 6 bases, with 13 bases separating them. Germline V gene lookup returns CDR1 MNHEY and CDR2 SMNVEV (reference sequence).

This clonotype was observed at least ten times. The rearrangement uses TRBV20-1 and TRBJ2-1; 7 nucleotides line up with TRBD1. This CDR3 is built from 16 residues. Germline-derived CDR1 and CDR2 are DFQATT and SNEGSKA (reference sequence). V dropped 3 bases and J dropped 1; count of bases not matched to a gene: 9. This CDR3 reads CSASIGQGESYNEQFF. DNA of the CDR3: TGCAGTGCTAGCATCGGGCAGGGGGAGTCCTACAATGAGCAGTTCTTC.

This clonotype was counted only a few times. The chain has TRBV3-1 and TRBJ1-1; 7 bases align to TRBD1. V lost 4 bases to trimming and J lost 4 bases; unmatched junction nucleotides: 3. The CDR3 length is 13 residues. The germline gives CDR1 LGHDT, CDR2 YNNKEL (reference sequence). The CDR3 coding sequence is TGTGCCAGCAGCCCTGGACAGGTCACTGAAGCTTTCTTT. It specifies CASSPGQVTEAFF.

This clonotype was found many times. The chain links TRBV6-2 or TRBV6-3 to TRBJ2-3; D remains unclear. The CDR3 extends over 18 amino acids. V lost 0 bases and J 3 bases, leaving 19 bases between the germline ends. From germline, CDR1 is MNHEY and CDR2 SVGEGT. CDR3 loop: CASSYSVLVYTETDTQYF. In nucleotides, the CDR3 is TGTGCCAGCAGTTACTCGGTGCTAGTTTATACTGAAACAGATACGCAGTATTTT.

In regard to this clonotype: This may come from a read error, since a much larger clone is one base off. Here the CDR3 reads CASSFRAPGGNVLTF. CDR3 DNA: TGTGCCAGCAGTTTCAGGGCTCCCGGGGGCAACGTCCTGACTTTC. V and J are TRBV11-2 and TRBJ2-6; TRBD2 might be the D (6 bases). The CDR3 runs to 15 residues. Germline V CDR1 and CDR2: SGHAT, FQNNGV.

DNA of the CDR3: TGTGCCACCAGTGATCATGGGACCCGCTCATCCTATGGCTACACCTTC. Translation gives CATSDHGTRSSYGYTF. The chain links TRBV24-1 to TRBJ1-2; weak D call: TRBD1 (5 bases). V was cut by 3 bases and J by 4 bases, with 17 bases left in between. The germline CDR1 and CDR2 sequences are KGHDR and SFDVKD. This CDR3 contains 16 residues.

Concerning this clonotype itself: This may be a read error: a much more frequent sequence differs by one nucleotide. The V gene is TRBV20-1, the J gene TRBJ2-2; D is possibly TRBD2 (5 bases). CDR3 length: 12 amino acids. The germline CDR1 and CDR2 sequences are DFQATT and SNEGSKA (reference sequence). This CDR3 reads CSAASQTGELSF. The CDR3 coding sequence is TGCAGTGCCGCGTCCCAGACCGGGGAGCTGTCTTTT.

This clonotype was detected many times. CDR3 loop: CASSPRGGYGYTF. CDR3 nucleotide sequence: TGTGCCAGCAGTCCAAGGGGGGGCTATGGCTACACCTTC. The V gene is TRBV28, the J gene TRBJ1-2; a possible D gene is TRBD1 (6 bases). Trimming stripped 5 bases from V and 4 bases from J, with 11 bases between. This CDR3 is built from 13 residues. CDR1 and CDR2 from the germline V gene are MDHEN and SYDVKM.

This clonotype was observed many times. The CDR3 nucleotides are TGTGCCAGCGCCCGAGCAGGGGATAGCAATCAGCCCCAGCATTTT. Its protein product is CASARAGDSNQPQHF. The gene calls are TRBV2 and TRBJ1-5; D is possibly TRBD1 (6 bases). The CDR3 has 15 residues. Germline CDR1 reads SNHLY; CDR2 reads FYNNEI. Trimming took off 8 bases at V and 0 bases at J, with 14 bases between the two ends.